The TCR beta chain described here comes from a study of T cell repertoires in cytomegalovirus infection. Across the study: It can be stated that public TCR beta signatures indicated CMV infection as well as a matching HLA type.

TCRdb processed the reads anew with MiXCR; each CDR3 protein has one entry. The sample has hundreds of thousands of distinct CDR3 sequences, 15% to 20% seen once; the top ten hold around 13%. With 2 bases clipped from V and 9 bases from J, the junction kept 12 bases outside the gene matches. The CDR3 consists of 17 residues. The germline CDR1 and CDR2 sequences are MGHRA and YSYEKL. This receptor was obtained from a human donor in good health (CMV status not recorded). Some clones in this sample may be carry-over from other donors' samples. This chain joins TRBV4-1 and TRBJ1-6, with TRBD1 identical over 8 bases. Input material: PBMCs. CDR3: CASSQPFTGTGPSPLHF. The CDR3 DNA follows: TGCGCCAGCAGCCAACCCTTTACCGGGACAGGACCTTCACCCCTCCACTTT.